This T cell receptor beta chain was captured by sequencing in a study of neurological immune-mediated disorders. Study-level results: The study found no CDR3 amino acid sequences shared by expanded clones across subjects, suggesting private repertoires in all groups.

The ends were cut back, 1 base at V and 4 bases at J, with 13 bases in the middle. CDR1 and CDR2 (germline): LGHNA, YSLEER. The CDR3 contains 16 residues. This clonotype was detected many times. Its antigen is not known. Volunteers at a blood bank in Maryland, USA, were the healthy controls. 5'RACE with 10-nucleotide random UMIs produced the cDNA. Each CDR3 protein is one row after TCRdb ran MiXCR on the 5' RACE reads. The sample lists 70,000 to 95,000 distinct CDR3 sequences, more than 15% occurring once. The specimen was PBMCs. The sequence was collected from a woman aged 35 to 49 in good health. This chain connects TRBV4-3 to TRBJ1-4; D perhaps matches TRBD1 (5 bases). This chain's CDR3 is CASSQVPPGSNEKLFF. The CDR3 nucleotides read TGCGCCAGCAGCCAAGTTCCCCCAGGGAGTAATGAAAAACTGTTTTTT.